Shown below are 20 T cell receptor beta chains from a single sample sequenced in a study of memory CD4+ T cells and cytomegalovirus serostatus. Repertoires were generated with immunoSEQ multiplex PCR, while TCRdb's copy carries only in-frame clones and drops some. This sample has approximately 61,000 clones, with about 78% found just once. Single viable CD3+CD4+CD8-CD45RO+ cells were sorted as the memory CD4+ T cells. The sample consisted of memory CD4+ T cells from blood. The receptors were sampled from an adult in good health and CMV-seronegative. Some clones in this sample may be carry-over from other donors' samples.

V gene TRBV30 combines with J gene TRBJ1-6; 12 positions agree with TRBD1. V gave up 7 bases and J gave up 12 bases; unmatched junction bases: 13. This CDR3 has 15 amino acids. Germline V gives CDR1 GTSNPN, CDR2 SVGIG (reference sequence). In nucleotides, the CDR3 is TGTGCCTACCCACCCGGGACAGGGGGCCCCAAACCCCTCCACTTT. Amino acids: CAYPPGTGGPKPLHF.

The CDR3 loop is CAWSGGGWTGELFF. For the CDR3, the DNA is TGTGCCTGGTCGGGAGGGGGCTGGACCGGGGAGCTGTTTTTT. The rearrangement links TRBV30 to TRBJ2-2, with a tentative D call TRBD2 (8 bases). The CDR3 length is 14 residues. Germline V lookup: CDR1 GTSNPN, CDR2 SVGIG (reference sequence). The V end lost 5 bases, the J end lost 5 bases, and 15 bases lay between the germline ends.

This clone occurred many times. This sequence joins TRBV4-2 and TRBJ2-5, with TRBD2 identical over 10 bases. The CDR3 runs 18 residues. V shed 4 bases, J shed 1 base, and the junction held 12 bases outside the gene matches. The germline CDR1 and CDR2 sequences are LGHNA and YNFKEQ. The CDR3 sequence: CASSRRLAGEGGQETQYF. The CDR3 DNA reads TGTGCCAGCAGCCGGCGGCTAGCGGGAGAAGGGGGCCAAGAGACCCAGTACTTC.

To note about this clone: At one boundary the junction diverges from the germline segment, which might be a read error. The chain has TRBV9 and TRBJ2-5, with 9 nucleotides matching TRBD2. CDR1 and CDR2 (germline): SGDLS, YYNGEE. The CDR3 totals 13 residues. DNA for the CDR3: TGTGCCAGCAGCGTAGAGACTAGCGGTACCCCGTACTTC. Encoded protein: CASSVETSGTPYF.

The chain links TRBV30 to TRBJ2-7, with D possibly being TRBD1 (5 bases). Germline CDR1 GTSNPN, CDR2 SVGIG (reference sequence). V lost 4 bases, J lost 4 bases, and 14 bases lay in between. The CDR3 runs 13 residues. Here the CDR3 reads CAWNRQGGYEQYF. The CDR3 nucleotides read TGTGCCTGGAATAGGCAGGGTGGTTACGAGCAGTACTTC.

The J gene is TRBJ2-7, the V gene TRBV28; D tentatively reads TRBD1 or TRBD2 (6 bases each). CDR1 and CDR2 (germline): MDHEN, SYDVKM. The CDR3 is 14 residues long. V was shortened by 5 bases and J by 1 base, with 12 bases between the two germline ends. The CDR3 spells CASSTGDMSYEQYF. CDR3 DNA sequence: TGTGCCAGCAGTACGGGGGACATGTCCTACGAGCAGTACTTC.

This clone has a handful of counts. The chain carries TRBV28 and TRBJ2-3, with 7 bases matching TRBD2. CDR1 is MDHEN, CDR2 SYDVKM, per germline. The CDR3 loop spans 16 amino acids. V lost 7 bases, J lost 3 bases, and 13 bases stayed unmatched. CDR3: CASTSRAGERTDTQYF. DNA of the CDR3: TGTGCCAGCACCTCCCGGGCGGGAGAGAGAACAGATACGCAGTATTTT.

This clone was counted once. The chain is built from TRBV27 and TRBJ2-3; D is undetermined. The CDR3 is 14 residues long. The germline V gene encodes CDR1 MNHEY and CDR2 SMNVEV (reference sequence). V gave up 0 bases and J gave up 1 base, with 5 bases separating them. In nucleotides, the CDR3 is TGTGCCAGCAGTTTATCCTACCGCACAGATACGCAGTATTTT. It yields the protein CASSLSYRTDTQYF.

The chain recombines TRBV18 with TRBJ1-5; 8 bases are shared with TRBD1. The length of the CDR3 is 15 residues. Germline-derived CDR1 and CDR2 are KGHSH and LQKENI. J lost 5 bases, V lost 3 bases, and 6 bases had no gene match. In DNA, the CDR3 is TGTGCCAGCTCACCGGCTTCGACAGGGGATCAGCCCCAGCATTTT. Translating gives CASSPASTGDQPQHF.

This clone appeared a few times. J is TRBJ2-1 and V is TRBV28; D is ambiguous. CDR1 and CDR2 (germline): MDHEN, SYDVKM. Between the trimmed V and J ends, which lost 2 bases and 9 bases, there was a span of 8 bases. The CDR3 totals 12 residues. CDR3: CASSLRWSEQFF. CDR3 sequence (DNA): TGTGCCAGCAGTTTACGGTGGAGTGAGCAGTTCTTC.

This clone has only a few counts. The chain recombines TRBV5-4 with TRBJ2-5; D remains unclear. This CDR3 region has 11 residues. Looked up from germline, CDR1 is SGHNT and CDR2 is YYREEE (reference sequence). The V gene lost 2 bases and the J gene lost 7 bases, with 6 bases spanning the gap. The CDR3 region has the DNA TGTGCCAGCAGCTTTCGAGGGACCCAGTACTTC. The encoded protein is CASSFRGTQYF.

The rearrangement uses TRBV6-5 and TRBJ2-1; 8 nucleotides match TRBD2. This CDR3 contains 15 residues. The germline CDR1 and CDR2 sequences are MNHEY and SVGAGI. The ends lost 0 bases at V and 8 bases at J; junction bases unmatched: 6. The CDR3 nucleotides are TGTGCCAGCAGTTACTCCCGGGGGGGAGGGTATGAGCAGTTCTTC. This encodes CASSYSRGGGYEQFF.

This clone was seen just once. This chain uses TRBV6-6 with TRBJ2-3; TRBD2 matches 7 bases. Germline V lookup: CDR1 MNHNY, CDR2 SVGAGI (reference sequence). J lost 1 base, V lost 2 bases, and 3 bases had no gene match. This CDR3 contains 15 residues. The CDR3 region is CASSYVSGGTDTQYF. The CDR3 DNA reads TGTGCCAGCAGTTACGTGAGCGGGGGCACAGATACGCAGTATTTT.

Here the CDR3 DNA reads TGTGCCAGCAGCCGTCAGGGGACAGGGAACACTGAAGCTTTCTTT. This translates into CASSRQGTGNTEAFF. V and J are TRBV7-8 and TRBJ1-1, with TRBD1 matching over 8 bases. The CDR3 runs 15 residues. In germline, CDR1 is SGHVS, CDR2 FQNEAQ. V trimming: 5 bases; J trimming: 1 base; junction bases outside the gene matches: 6.

V is TRBV28 and J is TRBJ2-3, with D unclear. CDR3 length: 14 residues. Germline V gene lookup returns CDR1 MDHEN and CDR2 SYDVKM. The germline V and J ends were trimmed by 1 base and 6 bases, with 11 bases remaining between them. CDR3 loop: CASSLLNVADTQYF. The CDR3 coding sequence is TGTGCCAGCAGTTTATTAAACGTCGCGGATACGCAGTATTTT.

This clone was counted once. The gene calls are TRBV5-4 and TRBJ2-6; 7 positions match TRBD1. Germline V gives CDR1 SGHNT, CDR2 YYREEE (reference sequence). The junction had 9 bases not matched to a gene; V was cut back by 3 bases and J by 0 bases. The CDR3 runs to 18 residues. The CDR3 here is CASSWTRDSASGANVLTF. Written as DNA, the CDR3 is TGTGCCAGCAGCTGGACCCGGGACAGTGCCTCTGGGGCCAACGTCCTGACTTTC.

The gene calls are TRBV28 and TRBJ1-1; D gene ambiguous. V lost 2 bases and J lost 6, with 13 bases in between. Per the germline V gene, CDR1 is MDHEN and CDR2 is SYDVKM. CDR3 length equals 14 residues. CDR3 bases: TGTGCCAGCAGTTTAGCTCGGCAGGCCCCTGAAGCTTTCTTT. The encoded protein is CASSLARQAPEAFF.

The rearrangement uses TRBV7-8 and TRBJ2-1; D perhaps matches TRBD2 (6 bases). The CDR3 extends over 15 amino acids. In germline, CDR1 is SGHVS, CDR2 FQNEAQ. V shed 1 base and J shed 8 bases, with 15 bases lying between them. CDR3 DNA sequence: TGTGCCAGCAGCTTAGACGGGAGAGTGATCGATGAGCAGTTCTTC. Translated, it gives CASSLDGRVIDEQFF.

This chain joins TRBV5-6 and TRBJ2-1; D uncertain. CDR3 size: 13 residues. Trimming left V 4 bases short and J 6 bases short, with 11 bases between. Germline V gives CDR1 SGHDT, CDR2 YYEEEE. This CDR3 reads CASSKSLVNEQFF. The CDR3 coding sequence is TGTGCCAGCAGCAAGTCCTTAGTCAATGAGCAGTTCTTC.

This chain joins TRBV28 and TRBJ1-2, with D possibly being TRBD1 (6 bases). This CDR3 has 13 amino acids. The germline V and J ends were trimmed by 6 bases and 2 bases, with 10 bases remaining between them. Germline CDR1 reads MDHEN; CDR2 reads SYDVKM. In nucleotides, the CDR3 is TGTGCCAGCAGACGGGGGCGGAACTATGGCTACACCTTC. Protein product: CASRRGRNYGYTF.